This T cell receptor beta chain was sequenced during a study of T cells in Graves' hyperthyroidism and ophthalmopathy. TCR beta CDR3 regions were amplified from RNA. The TCR CDR3 was amplified in a first-round RT-PCR using the HTBI primer set. TCRdb called the multiplex PCR reads again in MiXCR, with one record for every CDR3 protein. This sample has fewer than 750,000 distinct CDR3 sequences, with around 15% found just once. Fresh 10 ml peripheral blood yielded PBMCs. V lost 6 bases and J lost 2, with 14 bases in between. The CDR3 loop spans 13 amino acids. Germline V gives CDR1 DFQATT, CDR2 SNEGSKA (reference sequence).

V and J are TRBV20-1 and TRBJ2-7; D is uncertain. Material for sequencing was blood. This TCR was sampled from a woman aged 45 to 65 with Graves' ophthalmopathy. In DNA form, the CDR3 reads TGCAGTGCGCCTCGACTGGGTACCTACGAGCAGTACTTC. Protein: CSAPRLGTYEQYF.